This is a list of T cell receptor beta chains from one sample in a study of blood T cell repertoires in COVID-19. Generated by immunoSEQ multiplex PCR, the TCRdb table keeps only in-frame clones and is missing some. The repertoire includes about 180,000 clones, 80% to 90% of them detected once, and about 11% sits in the top ten. Material for sequencing was peripheral blood. These TCRs come from an elderly woman with COVID-19, enrolled during active disease. Both conserved end residues are part of each CDR3. D genes are given only for firm matches.

j_gene	v_gene	d_gene	CDR3aa
TRBJ2-2	TRBV5-4	TRBD2	CASSLASGGAGELFF
TRBJ2-3	TRBV29-1	-	CSVFLEGRGRDTQYF
TRBJ2-5	TRBV6-1	-	CASSEKTGVAGNQETQYF
TRBJ1-2	TRBV24-1	TRBD1	CATSATGTAANYGYTF
TRBJ2-1	TRBV9	TRBD2	CASSPRHGGSGEQFF
TRBJ2-7	TRBV6-5	TRBD2	CASNDGGSPYEQYF
TRBJ2-1	TRBV4-2	-	CASSQAGRGTGNEQFF
TRBJ2-7	TRBV3-1/TRBV3-2	-	CASSQDGRTFYEQYF
TRBJ2-1	TRBV7-9	-	CASNSQAEHYNEQFF
TRBJ2-7	TRBV27	TRBD1	CASSSMTGGFNEQYF
TRBJ2-3	TRBV6-5	TRBD1	CASILTGDPTDTQYF
TRBJ2-7	TRBV5-1	TRBD2	CASGLAGEQYF
TRBJ1-6	TRBV5-6	-	CASSLSLSPLHF
TRBJ1-3	TRBV7-2	-	CASSLYRVISGNTIYF
TRBJ2-6	TRBV5-6	-	CASSLGATNVLTF
TRBJ2-1	TRBV28	-	CASSFPRGPSYNEQFF
TRBJ2-7	TRBV2	-	CAGFGTPYEQYF
TRBJ2-1	TRBV4-1	-	CASSRFTGVIYNEQFF
TRBJ2-7	TRBV6-5	TRBD1	CASRRDSPYEQYF
TRBJ2-7	TRBV19	-	CASSNIDRLAQGKSYEQYF
TRBJ1-1	TRBV11-2	TRBD1	CASSPGTGRRTEAFF
TRBJ2-7	TRBV6-5	-	CASSRVQGEGYEQYF
TRBJ2-3	TRBV5-1	-	CASSFTGPTFYSTDTQYF
TRBJ2-2	TRBV6-5	-	CASSLQATGELFF
TRBJ2-1	TRBV5-4	TRBD1	CASSFRSGGPNEQFF
TRBJ2-7	TRBV12-3/TRBV12-4	TRBD1	CASSRQGIYEQYF
TRBJ2-3	TRBV7-9	TRBD2	CASSLKTGGITDTQYF
TRBJ1-5	TRBV19	-	CASSTRDLGGHGNQPQHF
TRBJ1-2	TRBV28	-	CASSLKAGFNYGYTF
TRBJ2-1	TRBV19	TRBD2	CASRTSGPSYNEQFF
TRBJ1-1	TRBV7-6	-	CASSQGQNTEAFF
TRBJ2-1	TRBV20-1	-	CSGLSGWEQFF
TRBJ2-1	TRBV6-5	TRBD2	CASYGTSGYNEQFF
TRBJ1-2	TRBV27	TRBD1	CASSSLDRAYGYTF
TRBJ2-6	TRBV7-2	TRBD2	CASSFPERESSGANVLTF
TRBJ1-3	TRBV7-9	TRBD1	CATGTAGTGNTIYF
TRBJ2-3	TRBV5-1	TRBD2	CASSPPGLEAQYF